This T cell receptor (beta chain) was sequenced during a study of glioma-infiltrating T cells after dendritic cell vaccination. All glioblastoma patients lacked an isocitrate dehydrogenase mutation. Input was about 2 ug genomic DNA, or all available if less. The primer mix had 60 V beta and 13 J beta primers. This table comes from immunoSEQ multiplex PCR, and its TCRdb copy is limited to in-frame clones, with some not included. Of tens of thousands of clones listed, around 90% were seen once; the top ten hold roughly 3.2%. V lost 4 bases and J lost 3, with 14 bases in between. This CDR3 has 14 residues. Per germline, CDR1 SGHNT and CDR2 YYREEE (reference sequence).

J is TRBJ2-7 and V is TRBV5-4, with D perhaps TRBD1 (6 bases). The clonotype was recovered from a human donor with glioblastoma. Sample: blood, taken before dendritic cell vaccination. The CDR3 DNA is TGTGCCAGCAGCCCAACAGGGTCAGGCTACGAGCAGTACTTC. Translated: CASSPTGSGYEQYF.